Shown below are 29 T cell receptor beta chains from a single sample sequenced in a study of cytomegalovirus exposure and HLA in healthy donors. The PCR had 60 Vbeta and 13 Jbeta primers. Assay used: immunoSEQ multiplex PCR; TCRdb lists only in-frame clones, some missing. This table holds 95,000 to 100,000 clones, roughly 80% found once. The source material was PBMCs. The source of these receptors is a man aged 55 to 70 in good health and CMV-seropositive.

Here the CDR3 DNA reads TGTGCCAGCAGTGAGTCTTTAGTCTATGGCTACACCTTC. It encodes CASSESLVYGYTF. The gene calls are TRBV2 and TRBJ1-2; no reliable D call. CDR1 SNHLY and CDR2 FYNNEI come from the germline V gene. Trimming shortened V by 3 bases and J by 4 bases, and 9 bases separated the two germline ends. The CDR3 sequence is 13 residues long.

This clone was observed once. The chain combines TRBV18 with TRBJ1-5; possible D gene TRBD1, 5 bases. The CDR3 totals 14 residues. V lost 6 bases, J lost 0 bases, and 9 bases lay in between. Per germline, CDR1 KGHSH and CDR2 LQKENI. The CDR3 sequence is CASSPGGSNQPQHF. In DNA, the CDR3 is TGTGCCAGCTCTCCGGGGGGTAGCAATCAGCCCCAGCATTTT.

The V and J genes are TRBV7-9 and TRBJ1-2; 11 nucleotides align to TRBD1. The V gene end was trimmed by 1 base and the J gene end by 8 bases; junction bases not matched to a gene: 6. Germline CDR1 reads SEHNR; CDR2 reads FQNEAQ (reference sequence). CDR3 length: 15 residues. The CDR3, as DNA: TGTGCCAGCAGCTTAGGGGACAGGGGGGGTACCGGCTACACCTTC. Protein: CASSLGDRGGTGYTF.

This clone has more than one count but fewer than ten. The rearrangement links TRBV15 to TRBJ1-2; 10 bases fit TRBD1. Per the germline V gene, CDR1 is LNHNV and CDR2 is YYDKDF (reference sequence). V dropped 5 bases and J dropped 3; count of bases not matched to a gene: 3. This CDR3 comprises 14 residues. The chain's CDR3 is CATSGTGEYYGYTF. CDR3 DNA sequence: TGTGCCACCAGCGGGACAGGGGAATACTATGGCTACACCTTC.

The chain uses TRBV30 and TRBJ1-5, with D uncertain. Trimming took 2 bases from V and 3 from J, leaving 8 bases between them. This CDR3 is 13 amino acids long. Germline V gene data show CDR1 as GTSNPN and CDR2 as SVGIG (reference sequence). CDR3 loop: CAWSSTSNQPQHF. The DNA for the CDR3 is TGTGCCTGGAGTTCGACTTCCAATCAGCCCCAGCATTTT. The variable domain in full, with the rest retrieved from reference TRBV30 and TRBJ1-5, is SQTIHQWPATLVQPVGSPLSLECTVEGTSNPNLYWYRQAAGRGLQLLFYSVGIGQISSEVPQNLSASRPQDRQFILSSKKLLLSDSGFYLCAWSSTSNQPQHFGDGTRLSIL.

V is TRBV9 and J is TRBJ2-3; D is unresolved. Germline V lookup: CDR1 SGDLS, CDR2 YYNGEE. The germline V and J ends were trimmed by 0 bases and 0 bases, with 8 bases remaining between them. CDR3 length: 15 amino acids. In nucleotides, the CDR3 is TGTGCCAGCAGCGTAGGTCCCACTAGCACAGATACGCAGTATTTT. It is translated as CASSVGPTSTDTQYF.

This clone is deemed medium-sized. The chain employs TRBV4-3 and TRBJ2-1; D may be TRBD1 (7 bases). The CDR3 has 21 residues. CDR1 and CDR2 (germline): LGHNA, YSLEER. V dropped 0 bases and J dropped 6 bases, with 30 bases sitting between them. CDR3 in amino acids: CASSQDLWGDSLFTLINEQFF. The CDR3 DNA follows: TGCGCCAGCAGCCAAGATCTTTGGGGGGACAGCCTTTTCACACTTATCAATGAGCAGTTCTTC.

The V gene is TRBV6-1, the J gene TRBJ2-7; D unresolved. The CDR3 has 14 amino acids. Germline values: CDR1 MNHNS, CDR2 SASEGT. Trimming cost V 6 bases and J 0 bases, with 12 bases left between them. This CDR3 is CASRPRAGSYEQYF. CDR3 in DNA: TGTGCCAGCAGACCCCGTGCAGGCTCCTACGAGCAGTACTTC.

The chain has TRBV6-5 and TRBJ1-2; D remains ambiguous. With 6 bases removed from V and 8 bases from J, the gap between germline ends came to 19 bases. This CDR3 has 14 amino acids. CDR1 and CDR2 (germline): MNHEY, SVGAGI. The CDR3 coding sequence is TGTGCCAGCAGCCGCTGGGAGCGATCTGGAGGCTACACCTTC. Protein: CASSRWERSGGYTF.

This clone was recorded a few times. A read error may account for a junction end that differs from germline. The chain uses TRBV7-3 and TRBJ1-6, with D tentatively TRBD1 (5 bases). This CDR3 is 14 amino acids long. Germline lookup yields CDR1 SGHTA and CDR2 FQGTGA. CDR3: CSSSLTSTARALHF. The CDR3 DNA reads as TGTTCCAGCAGCTTAACATCGACAGCTCGGGCCCTCCACTTT.

The chain links TRBV4-3 to TRBJ2-7; a possible D gene is TRBD1 (6 bases). The CDR3 totals 15 residues. CDR1 is LGHNA and CDR2 is YSLEER in the germline V gene. Trimming pared 2 bases from V and 4 bases from J, leaving 15 bases between. This CDR3 reads CASSQLRDTLYEQYF. As DNA, the CDR3 is TGCGCCAGCAGCCAACTCCGGGACACCTTATACGAGCAGTACTTC.

V and J are TRBV5-5 and TRBJ2-3; no reliable D call. Trimming stripped 6 bases from V and 0 bases from J, with 14 bases between. The CDR3 spans 15 residues. The V gene's germline CDR1 is SGHKS and CDR2 YYEKEE (reference sequence). The CDR3 DNA reads TGTGCCAGCAACAGACAATACCTCAGCACAGATACGCAGTATTTT. Its translation is CASNRQYLSTDTQYF. Drawing the rest from reference TRBV5-5 and TRBJ2-3, the complete variable domain is DAGVTQSPTHLIKTRGQQVTLRCSPISGHKSVSWYQQVLGQGPQFIFQYYEKEERGRGNFPDRFSARQFPNYSSELNVNALLLGDSALYLCASNRQYLSTDTQYFGPGTRLTVL.

The chain has TRBV30 and TRBJ2-7, with D possibly TRBD2 on 7 matching bases. The CDR3 has 12 amino acids. Trimming pared 1 base from V and 5 bases from J, leaving 9 bases between. From germline, CDR1 is GTSNPN and CDR2 SVGIG (reference sequence). DNA for the CDR3: TGTGCCTGGAGTGGGGGGGGCCACGAGCAGTACTTC. Translating it yields CAWSGGGHEQYF.

The V gene is TRBV9, the J gene TRBJ2-3; 8 nucleotides agree with TRBD2. The junction had 10 bases not matched to a gene; V was cut back by 1 base and J by 0 bases. Germline V lookup: CDR1 SGDLS, CDR2 YYNGEE. The CDR3 contains 18 residues. The CDR3 DNA reads TGTGCCAGCAGCGTAAGCGGGGGCATTTCCGCTAGCACAGATACGCAGTATTTT. Its translation is CASSVSGGISASTDTQYF.

This chain uses TRBV7-9 with TRBJ1-2; D is ambiguous. Germline V gives CDR1 SEHNR, CDR2 FQNEAQ (reference sequence). V shed 5 bases and J shed 0 bases, with 13 bases lying between them. The length of the CDR3 is 15 residues. DNA for the CDR3: TGTGCCAGCAGCCAATCCAGGATACCTAACTATGGCTACACCTTC. Encoded protein: CASSQSRIPNYGYTF.

The V gene is TRBV2, the J gene TRBJ2-1, with D possibly matching TRBD1 (5 bases). Between the trimmed V and J ends, which lost 8 bases and 2 bases, there was a span of 16 bases. Germline values: CDR1 SNHLY, CDR2 FYNNEI. CDR3 length: 15 residues. CDR3 loop: CASLWARVAYNEQFF. CDR3 nucleotide sequence: TGTGCCAGCCTTTGGGCCAGGGTGGCCTACAATGAGCAGTTCTTC.

V and J are TRBV9 and TRBJ2-3; the D gene is possibly TRBD2 (6 bases). This CDR3 spans 16 amino acids. CDR1 SGDLS and CDR2 YYNGEE come from the germline V gene. The V end was cut by 0 bases, the J end by 0 bases, with 11 bases between. CDR3 DNA: TGTGCCAGCAGCGTAGTGGCGGGACGGAGCACAGATACGCAGTATTTT. This encodes CASSVVAGRSTDTQYF.

The chain's CDR3 is CASRGIRGNYTF. The CDR3 DNA sequence: TGTGCCAGCAGGGGAATAAGGGGGAACTACACCTTC. The chain couples TRBV28 to TRBJ1-2; TRBD1 might be the D (6 bases). V was pared by 6 bases and J by 10 bases, with 15 bases between. Per germline, CDR1 MDHEN and CDR2 SYDVKM. This CDR3 is 12 amino acids long.

The chain has TRBV7-2 and TRBJ2-3, with 8 positions matching TRBD2. V shed 2 bases, J shed 3 bases, and the junction held 10 bases outside the gene matches. Germline values: CDR1 SGHTA, CDR2 FQGNSA. The CDR3 consists of 17 residues. The CDR3 DNA reads TGTGCCAGCAGCTTACCCGATACGGGAGGGCATACAGATACGCAGTATTTT. This encodes CASSLPDTGGHTDTQYF. The full variable domain, with the rest looked up from reference TRBV7-2 and TRBJ2-3, is GAGVSQSPSNKVTEKGKDVELRCDPISGHTALYWYRQSLGQGLEFLIYFQGNSAPDKSGLPSDRFSAERTGGSVSTLTIQRTQQEDSAVYLCASSLPDTGGHTDTQYFGPGTRLTVL.

This sequence joins TRBV7-3 and TRBJ2-7, with 7 bases identical to TRBD1. CDR3 length: 14 residues. Germline assignment: CDR1 SGHTA and CDR2 FQGTGA. V dropped 0 bases and J dropped 4; count of bases not matched to a gene: 3. The CDR3, as DNA: TGTGCCAGCAGCTTAACCGGACAGGATTACGAGCAGTACTTC. It codes for CASSLTGQDYEQYF. The whole variable domain, filled in from reference TRBV7-3 and TRBJ2-7, reads GAGVSQTPSNKVTEKGKYVELRCDPISGHTALYWYRQSLGQGPEFLIYFQGTGAADDSGLPNDRFFAVRPEGSVSTLKIQRTERGDSAVYLCASSLTGQDYEQYFGPGTRLTVT.

This clone was counted a few times. The chain links TRBV7-6 to TRBJ2-2; 9 bases align to TRBD1. The CDR3 is made up of 15 amino acids. Per germline, CDR1 SGHVS and CDR2 FNYEAQ. V lost 1 base to trimming and J lost 6 bases; unmatched junction nucleotides: 3. The CDR3 region has the DNA TGTGCCAGCAGCTTAGTACAGGGGGCATCCGGGGAGCTGTTTTTT. It translates to CASSLVQGASGELFF.

J is TRBJ1-2 and V is TRBV29-1, with D unclear. Germline values: CDR1 SQVTM, CDR2 ANQGSEA. The V end was cut by 6 bases, the J end by 1 base, with 12 bases between. The CDR3 has 13 residues. The CDR3 coding sequence is TGCAGCGTGGAGGACCATTTTAACTATGGCTACACCTTC. Translation: CSVEDHFNYGYTF.

The chain couples TRBV5-6 to TRBJ1-5; no clear D. CDR1 SGHDT and CDR2 YYEEEE come from the germline V gene. V dropped 5 bases and J dropped 5 bases, with 17 bases sitting between them. The CDR3 extends over 15 amino acids. CDR3 nucleotides: TGTGCCAGCAGTAGAGGCGTCCGGGTCGATCAGCCCCAGCATTTT. Amino acid sequence: CASSRGVRVDQPQHF.

This clone was counted only a few times. The V call is TRBV7-6, the J call TRBJ2-5; TRBD1 matches at 7 bases. The germline gives CDR1 SGHVS, CDR2 FNYEAQ. V was pared by 5 bases and J by 4 bases, with 22 bases of the junction left unmatched. This CDR3 contains 19 residues. In DNA, the CDR3 is TGTGCCAGCAGCCCCCGGCCACCAGTAGGGGGCGCATATCCAGAGACCCAGTACTTC. Translation gives CASSPRPPVGGAYPETQYF.

To note about this clone: At one end the junction does not follow the germline gene, possibly because of a read error. The rearrangement joins TRBV12-5 to TRBJ1-5; no reliable D call. The length of the CDR3 is 12 residues. The germline gives CDR1 LGHNT, CDR2 FRNRAP. The CDR3 sequence is CASGPPGGPRHF. CDR3 coding DNA: TGTGCTAGTGGTCCCCCCGGCGGCCCCCGGCATTTT.

This clone has more than one count but fewer than ten. The genes are TRBV27 and TRBJ2-3; 7 nucleotides line up with TRBD2. The V segment lost 1 base and the J segment 0 bases; nucleotides outside the gene matches: 4. There are 16 residues in the CDR3. Germline lookup yields CDR1 MNHEY and CDR2 SMNVEV (reference sequence). The CDR3 is CASSLFGGSSTDTQYF. The CDR3 DNA reads TGTGCCAGCAGTTTATTCGGGGGGTCTAGCACAGATACGCAGTATTTT.

This chain connects TRBV9 to TRBJ2-3; TRBD1 matches 8 bases. This CDR3 has 15 residues. Germline CDR1 SGDLS, CDR2 YYNGEE. The junction had 4 bases not matched to a gene; V was cut back by 4 bases and J by 0 bases. CDR3: CASSSGQASTDTQYF. DNA of the CDR3: TGTGCCAGCAGCTCGGGACAGGCTAGCACAGATACGCAGTATTTT.

V is TRBV5-1 and J is TRBJ2-7; 12 nucleotides match TRBD1. The germline CDR1 and CDR2 sequences are SGHRS and YFSETQ. The CDR3 extends over 18 amino acids. Germline trimming cut 4 bases from V and 3 bases from J; bases unmatched to any gene: 14. As DNA, the CDR3 is TGCGCCAGCAGCGAAAACCGGGACAGGGGGCCCTTTTTCTACGAGCAGTACTTC. Its protein is CASSENRDRGPFFYEQYF.

This chain connects TRBV6-5 to TRBJ1-2; D uncertain. This CDR3 contains 15 residues. V was clipped by 7 bases and J by 2 bases, with 17 bases between them. Per the germline V gene, CDR1 is MNHEY and CDR2 is SVGAGI. This chain's CDR3 is CASTSLILANYGYTF. CDR3 coding DNA: TGTGCCAGCACATCCTTAATCCTGGCAAACTATGGCTACACCTTC.